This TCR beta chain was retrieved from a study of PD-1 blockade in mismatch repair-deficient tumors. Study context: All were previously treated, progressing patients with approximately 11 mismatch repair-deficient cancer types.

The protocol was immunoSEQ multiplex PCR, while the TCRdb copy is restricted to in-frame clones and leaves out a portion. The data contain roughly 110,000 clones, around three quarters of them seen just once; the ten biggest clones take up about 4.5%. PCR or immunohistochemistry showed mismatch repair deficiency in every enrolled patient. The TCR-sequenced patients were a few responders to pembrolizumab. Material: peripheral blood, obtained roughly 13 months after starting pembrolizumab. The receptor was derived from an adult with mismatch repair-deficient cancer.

The CDR3 here is CASSKGRGEGQPQHF. The CDR3 DNA sequence: TGTGCCAGCAGCAAAGGAAGGGGGGAAGGTCAGCCCCAGCATTTT. The genes are TRBV6-6 and TRBJ1-5, with D tentatively TRBD1 (6 bases). The germline gives CDR1 MNHNY, CDR2 SVGAGI (reference sequence). This CDR3 has 15 amino acids. Trimming took 6 bases from V and 6 from J, leaving 18 bases between them.